This T cell receptor beta chain was found in a study of CD4 and CD8 cells across lung adenocarcinoma regions (dated by TCRdb to 2016 to 2019). Background for the entire study: To look at intratumor heterogeneity in the T cell receptor repertoire, the study compared tumor centers against tumor margins.

To prepare the library, PCR was applied. TCRdb shows the sequencer as HiSeq X Ten. Using fastp trimming at Q25 and MiXCR clonotype assembly, TCRdb reanalyzed the public sequencing data and kept in-frame beta chains. A single entry per CDR3 protein holds the most common genes and DNA from its merged rows. The sample table records 9,500 to 15,000 distinct CDR3 sequences; roughly 50% of these occur just once. Of the sample, 29% falls within the top ten clones. Donors were patients with localized lung adenocarcinoma, a subtype of non-small cell lung cancer. The margins of localized lung adenocarcinomas were where the samples came from. For TCR repertoire analysis, CD8+ T cells taken from tumor tissue were profiled apart from CD4+ T cells. This clonotype is labeled medium-sized (0.01 to 0.1%). Its cognate antigen has yet to be identified. It has no much larger one-base neighbor in the sample; base qualities were not kept.

The CDR3 sequence holds 17 residues, the cysteine and phenylalanine included. Of all the DNA, just the CDR3 is kept, 51 bases in frame from base 1. CDR1 is given as MGHRA and CDR2 as YSYEKL, both from the germline V gene. Trimming takes 0 bases off V and 1 base off J; junction bases not matched to a gene: 4. What was sequenced was CD8+ T cells from the margin of a lung tumor. The intended sense of this specimen's cell subset or site label: tumor margin region. The sequence came from a male donor with lung adenocarcinoma. The CD4 and CD8 labels of this study may be unreliable. The sequence joins TRBV4-1 to TRBJ2-3, and 10 bases in between align with TRBD2. The DNA is TGCGCCAGCAGCCAAGAGACTAGCGGGCTTGGCACAGATACGCAGTATTTT. This translates into CASSQETSGLGTDTQYF.